This T cell receptor beta chain came from a study of T-cell memory formation after mild COVID-19. TCRdb reprocessed the 5' RACE reads with MiXCR, giving one entry per CDR3 protein. The sample records approximately 400,000 distinct CDR3 sequences, about 20% being singletons. V shed 3 bases and J shed 3 bases, with 9 bases lying between them. This CDR3 contains 13 residues. Germline V gene lookup returns CDR1 MNHEY and CDR2 SMNVEV (reference sequence). Sequenced input: PBMCs or a T cell subset sorted from them (not recorded which). This chain connects TRBV27 to TRBJ2-7; no clear D. The clonotype comes from a man younger than 35 who had mild COVID-19 (a few samples of this study predate the infection). Cell type and time point are not known. The CDR3, as DNA: TGTGCCAGCAGTTTTACCCATCTCTACGAGCAGTACTTC. Its translation: CASSFTHLYEQYF.